This TCR beta chain was captured in a study of blood T cell repertoires in COVID-19. The data were produced by immunoSEQ multiplex PCR, yet TCRdb's version contains in-frame clones alone and is incomplete. The sample consists of more than 70,000 clones, approximately 80% of them appearing once. This CDR3 region has 14 residues. V lost 1 base and J 2 bases, leaving 8 bases between the germline ends. Germline V gene sequence: CDR1 LGHDT, CDR2 YNNKEL (reference sequence). The sequencing sample was made of peripheral blood. The receptor comes from a woman aged 70-85 years with acute or convalescent COVID-19. The chain is built from TRBV3-1 (or the pseudogene TRBV3-2) and TRBJ1-2, with D possibly TRBD1 on 6 matching bases. The CDR3 protein is CASSQGQENYGYTF. The CDR3 DNA follows: TGTGCCAGCAGCCAAGGACAGGAGAACTATGGCTACACCTTC.